The text below deals with one TCR beta chain. As yet, its antigen is unknown. Germline V CDR1 and CDR2: SGHTA, FQGNSA. The V end lost 3 bases, the J end lost 15 bases, and 15 bases lay between the germline ends. The CDR3 extends over 12 amino acids. These data originate in a study of post-analysis software for immune sequencing data. Study information: Both relapsing-remitting and secondary progressive multiple sclerosis featured among the disease courses, as did progressive-relapsing multiple sclerosis. Study-wide points: About five TRBV segments occurring more often in patients than controls included TRBV5-6, TRBV5-1 and TRBV20-1.

TCR beta cDNA libraries included unique molecular identifiers. T cells numbering roughly 0.9 to 10 million yielded cDNA molecules that totaled about 500,000. TCRdb passed the PCR reads through MiXCR, listing each CDR3 protein once. The table includes 650,000 to 900,000 distinct CDR3 sequences, around 42% detected once. The sequence was collected from a girl between 10 and 17 years old with multiple sclerosis. V usage is TRBV7-2 and J usage is TRBJ2-1; D is unresolved. The sequencing sample was made of blood. The CDR3 protein is CASSFPMGRGFF. CDR3 nucleotides: TGTGCCAGCAGCTTCCCCATGGGCCGCGGGTTCTTC.